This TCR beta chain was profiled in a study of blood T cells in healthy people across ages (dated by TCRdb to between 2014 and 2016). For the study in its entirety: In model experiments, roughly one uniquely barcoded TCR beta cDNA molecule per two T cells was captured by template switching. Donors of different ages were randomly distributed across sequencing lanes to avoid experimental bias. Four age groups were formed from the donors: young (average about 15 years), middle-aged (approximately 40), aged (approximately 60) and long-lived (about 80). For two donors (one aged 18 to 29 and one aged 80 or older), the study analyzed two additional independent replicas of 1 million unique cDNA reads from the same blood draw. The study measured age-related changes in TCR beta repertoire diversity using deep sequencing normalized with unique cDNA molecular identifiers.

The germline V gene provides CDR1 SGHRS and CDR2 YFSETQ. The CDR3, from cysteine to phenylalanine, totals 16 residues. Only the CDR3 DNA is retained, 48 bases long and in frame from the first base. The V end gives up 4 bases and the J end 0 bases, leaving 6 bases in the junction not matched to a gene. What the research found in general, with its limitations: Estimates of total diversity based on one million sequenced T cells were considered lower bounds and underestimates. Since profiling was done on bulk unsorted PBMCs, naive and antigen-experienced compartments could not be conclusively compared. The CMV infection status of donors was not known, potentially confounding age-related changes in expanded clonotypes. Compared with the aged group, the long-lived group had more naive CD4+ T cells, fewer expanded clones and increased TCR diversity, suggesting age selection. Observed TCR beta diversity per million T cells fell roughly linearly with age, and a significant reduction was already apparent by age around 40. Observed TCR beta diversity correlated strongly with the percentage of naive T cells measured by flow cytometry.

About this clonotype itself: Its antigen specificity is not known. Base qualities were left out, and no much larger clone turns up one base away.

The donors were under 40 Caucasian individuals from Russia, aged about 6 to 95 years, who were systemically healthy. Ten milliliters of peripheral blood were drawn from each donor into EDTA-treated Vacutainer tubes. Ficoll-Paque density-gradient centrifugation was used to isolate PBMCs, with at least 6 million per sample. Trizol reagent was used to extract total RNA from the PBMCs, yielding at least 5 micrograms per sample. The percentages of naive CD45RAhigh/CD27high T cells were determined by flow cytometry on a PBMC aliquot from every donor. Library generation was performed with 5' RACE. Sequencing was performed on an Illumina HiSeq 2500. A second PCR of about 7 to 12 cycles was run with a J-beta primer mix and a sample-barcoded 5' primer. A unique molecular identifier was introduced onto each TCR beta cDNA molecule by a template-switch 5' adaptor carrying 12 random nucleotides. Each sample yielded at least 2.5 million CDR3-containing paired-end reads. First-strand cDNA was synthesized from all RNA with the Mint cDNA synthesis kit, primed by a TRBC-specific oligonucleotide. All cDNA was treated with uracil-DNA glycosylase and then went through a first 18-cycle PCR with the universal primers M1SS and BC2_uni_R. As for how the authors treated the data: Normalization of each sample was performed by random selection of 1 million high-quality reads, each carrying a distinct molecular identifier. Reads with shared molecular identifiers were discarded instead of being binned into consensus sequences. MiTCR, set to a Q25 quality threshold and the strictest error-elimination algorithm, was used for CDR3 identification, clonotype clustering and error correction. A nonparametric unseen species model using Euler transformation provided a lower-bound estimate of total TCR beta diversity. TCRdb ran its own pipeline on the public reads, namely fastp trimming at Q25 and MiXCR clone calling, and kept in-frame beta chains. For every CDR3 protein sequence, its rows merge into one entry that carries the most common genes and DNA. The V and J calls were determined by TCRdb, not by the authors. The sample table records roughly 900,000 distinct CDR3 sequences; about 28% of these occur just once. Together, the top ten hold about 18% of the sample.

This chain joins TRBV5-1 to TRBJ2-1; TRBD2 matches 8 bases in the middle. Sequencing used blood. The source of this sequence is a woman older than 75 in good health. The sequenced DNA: TGCGCCAGCAGCCGGGGGGGCGGGGACTCCTACAATGAGCAGTTCTTC. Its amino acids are CASSRGGGDSYNEQFF.